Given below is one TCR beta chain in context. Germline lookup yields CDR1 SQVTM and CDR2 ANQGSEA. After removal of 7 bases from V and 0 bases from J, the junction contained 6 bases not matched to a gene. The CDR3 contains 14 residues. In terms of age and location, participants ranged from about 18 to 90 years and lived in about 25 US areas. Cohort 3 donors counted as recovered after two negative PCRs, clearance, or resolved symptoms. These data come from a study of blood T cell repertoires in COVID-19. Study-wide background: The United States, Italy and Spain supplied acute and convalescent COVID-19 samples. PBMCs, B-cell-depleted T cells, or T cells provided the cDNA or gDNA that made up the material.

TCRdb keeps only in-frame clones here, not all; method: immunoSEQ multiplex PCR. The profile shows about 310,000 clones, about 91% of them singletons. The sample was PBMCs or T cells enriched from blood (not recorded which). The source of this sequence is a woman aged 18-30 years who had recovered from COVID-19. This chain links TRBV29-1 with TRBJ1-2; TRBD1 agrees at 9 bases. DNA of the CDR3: TGCAGCGCCGGACAGGGGAGGTCTAACTATGGCTACACCTTC. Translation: CSAGQGRSNYGYTF.